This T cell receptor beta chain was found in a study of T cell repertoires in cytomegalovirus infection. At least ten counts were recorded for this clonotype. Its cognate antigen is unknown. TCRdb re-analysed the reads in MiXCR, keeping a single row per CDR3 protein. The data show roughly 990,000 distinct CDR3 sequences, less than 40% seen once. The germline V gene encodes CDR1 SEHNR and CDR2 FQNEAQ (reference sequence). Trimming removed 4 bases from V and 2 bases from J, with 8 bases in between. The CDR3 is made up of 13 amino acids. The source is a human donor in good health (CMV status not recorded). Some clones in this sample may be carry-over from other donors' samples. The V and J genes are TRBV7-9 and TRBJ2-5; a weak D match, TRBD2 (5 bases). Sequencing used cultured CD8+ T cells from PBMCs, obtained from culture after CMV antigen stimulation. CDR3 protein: CASSSRGQETQYF. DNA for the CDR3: TGTGCCAGCAGCTCCCGGGGACAAGAGACCCAGTACTTC.